This T cell receptor (beta chain) was captured by sequencing in a study of T cells in Graves' hyperthyroidism and ophthalmopathy. Graves' hyperthyroidism without ophthalmopathy progression within 18 months was termed stable. Worth noting for this clonotype: A much larger clone is a single base away; this may be a read error.

It was RNA transcripts that yielded the amplified TCR beta CDR3 regions. The primer set for the first-round RT-PCR of the TCR CDR3 was HTBI. MiXCR, run by TCRdb on the multiplex PCR reads, gives a single entry per CDR3 protein. The profile shows roughly 420,000 distinct CDR3 sequences, 15% to 19% of them singletons. The sequenced material came from blood. This TCR was recovered from a woman aged 18-29 years with Graves' hyperthyroidism.

CDR3 sequence: CASTRGRSAYNEQFF. The DNA for the CDR3 is TGTGCCAGCACCCGGGGCAGGTCGGCCTACAATGAGCAGTTCTTC. This chain joins TRBV12-3 or TRBV12-4 and TRBJ2-1; either TRBD1 or TRBD2 may fit D (5 bases each). The CDR3 has 15 amino acids. Trimming left V 7 bases short and J 2 bases short, with 15 bases between.